This T cell receptor (beta chain) was found in a study of HIV-infected patients and healthy controls. V shed 0 bases and J shed 1 base, with 6 bases lying between them. The length of the CDR3 is 14 residues. Germline CDR1 and CDR2: LGHNA and YSLEER. Whole blood was used without fractionation, so all unsorted peripheral T cells were included. As for this clonotype: The antigen is unknown.

Around 500 ng RNA was reverse transcribed with alpha and beta constant-region primers. Each of the alpha and beta chains got its own library through chain-specific third strand synthesis with indices. A 12-nucleotide barcode per molecule came from two concatenated random hexamers added pre-amplification. TCRdb independently ran MiXCR on the 5' RACE reads; one entry per CDR3 protein. The data contain roughly 20,000 distinct CDR3 sequences, about a tenth of them seen just once; the ten biggest clones take up around 3.3%. Notes on the study in general: Diversity differences between study cohorts were not due to their slight age and sex differences. The authors saw processing only sixteen HIV-infected individuals as a major limitation on generality. Untreated HIV+ repertoires had roughly threefold fewer distinct CDR3s and lower Shannon diversity than healthy controls.

The clonotype originates from an adult in good health. Source material: blood. J is TRBJ1-1 and V is TRBV4-3, with unresolved D. CDR3 DNA sequence: TGCGCCAGCAGCCAAGATTCAAGGAACACTGAAGCTTTCTTT. Translated, it gives CASSQDSRNTEAFF.